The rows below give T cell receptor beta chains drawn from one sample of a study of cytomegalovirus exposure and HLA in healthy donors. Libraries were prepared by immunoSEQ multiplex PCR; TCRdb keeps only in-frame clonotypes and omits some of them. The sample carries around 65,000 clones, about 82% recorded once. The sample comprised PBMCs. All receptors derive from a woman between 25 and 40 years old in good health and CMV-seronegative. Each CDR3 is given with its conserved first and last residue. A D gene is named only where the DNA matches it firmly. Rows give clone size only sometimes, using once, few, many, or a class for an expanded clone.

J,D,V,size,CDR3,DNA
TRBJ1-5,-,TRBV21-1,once,CASSAAAGRPQHF,TGTGCCAGCAGCGCTGCTGCGGGTAGGCCCCAGCATTTT
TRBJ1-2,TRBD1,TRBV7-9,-,CASSLAGQGVNYGYTF,TGTGCCAGCAGCTTAGCCGGACAGGGAGTTAACTATGGCTACACCTTC
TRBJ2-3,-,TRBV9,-,CASSVGGTDTQYF,TGTGCCAGCAGCGTCGGCGGAACAGATACGCAGTATTTT
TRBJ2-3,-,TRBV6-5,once,CASSYLDTQYF,TGTGCCAGCAGTTATCTAGATACGCAGTATTTT
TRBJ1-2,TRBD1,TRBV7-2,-,CASSSYRGGYTF,TGTGCCAGCAGCTCATACAGGGGCGGCTACACCTTC
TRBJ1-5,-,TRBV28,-,CASSLTTYSNQPQHF,TGTGCCAGCAGTTTAACCACCTATAGCAATCAGCCCCAGCATTTT
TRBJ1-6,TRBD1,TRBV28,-,CASSLGPRRQGKTLHF,TGTGCCAGCAGTTTAGGCCCTAGGAGACAGGGGAAAACCCTCCACTTT
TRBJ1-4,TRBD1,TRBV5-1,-,CASSSQGAHEKLFF,TGCGCCAGCAGCTCCCAGGGGGCGCATGAAAAACTGTTTTTT
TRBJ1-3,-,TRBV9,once,CASSVASNTIYF,TGTGCCAGCAGCGTAGCCTCAAACACCATATATTTT
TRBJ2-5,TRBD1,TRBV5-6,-,CASSPAGGETQYF,TGTGCCAGCAGCCCTGCAGGGGGAGAGACCCAGTACTTC
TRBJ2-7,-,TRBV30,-,CAWAKIDRTYEQYF,TGTGCCTGGGCCAAGATCGACAGAACCTACGAGCAGTACTTC
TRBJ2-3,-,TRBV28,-,CASSLYRLGDTQYF,TGTGCCAGCAGTTTGTACAGGCTTGGGGATACGCAGTATTTT
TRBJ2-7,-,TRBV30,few,CAWSVGTYEQYF,TGTGCCTGGAGTGTCGGGACCTACGAGCAGTACTTC
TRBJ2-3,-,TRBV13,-,CASSLGSSADTQYF,TGTGCCAGCAGCTTGGGCAGTAGCGCAGATACGCAGTATTTT
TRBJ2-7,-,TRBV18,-,CASSPGQNRVIEQYF,TGTGCCAGCTCACCAGGACAGAACCGGGTCATCGAGCAGTACTTC
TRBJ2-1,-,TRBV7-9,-,CASSLSSAGYNEQFF,TGTGCCAGCAGCCTATCTAGCGCGGGCTACAATGAGCAGTTCTTC
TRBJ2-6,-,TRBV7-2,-,CASSSGSSGANVLTF,TGTGCCAGCAGCTCCGGGAGTTCTGGGGCCAACGTCCTGACTTTC
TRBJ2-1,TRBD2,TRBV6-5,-,CASSYRAGGDEQFF,TGTGCCAGCAGTTACAGAGCGGGAGGCGATGAGCAGTTCTTC
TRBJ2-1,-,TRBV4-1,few,CASSHTLLSSYNEQFF,TGCGCCAGCAGCCACACCCTCCTTAGCTCCTACAATGAGCAGTTCTTC
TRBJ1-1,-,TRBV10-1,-,CASSESGANTEAFF,TGCGCCAGCAGTGAGTCGGGGGCGAACACTGAAGCTTTCTTT
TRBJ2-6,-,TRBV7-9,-,CASSFTVSNSGANVLTF,TGTGCCAGCAGCTTCACAGTTTCCAACTCTGGGGCCAACGTCCTGACTTTC
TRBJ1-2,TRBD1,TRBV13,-,CASSLKGALLYGYTF,TGTGCCAGCAGCTTAAAGGGGGCCCTCCTCTATGGCTACACCTTC
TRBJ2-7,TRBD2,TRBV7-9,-,CASKVGASGDEQYF,TGTGCCAGCAAGGTGGGGGCTAGCGGGGACGAGCAGTACTTC
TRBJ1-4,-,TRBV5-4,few,CASSVRQERMRLFF,TGTGCCAGCAGCGTTCGACAGGAGAGAATGCGGCTGTTTTTT
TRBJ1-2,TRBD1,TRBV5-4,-,CASSRPRITGTGDGYTF,TGTGCCAGCAGCCGTCCCAGAATTACCGGGACAGGGGATGGCTACACCTTC
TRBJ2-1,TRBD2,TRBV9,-,CASSVGFLRLAGGSYNEQFF,TGTGCCAGCAGCGTAGGATTTTTGCGACTAGCGGGAGGATCCTACAATGAGCAGTTCTTC